This T cell receptor beta chain was documented in a study of blood T cells in healthy people across ages. In the case of this clonotype: The antigen remains undetermined.

A J-beta primer mix and a sample-barcoded 5' primer were used in a second PCR of roughly 6 to 11 cycles. TCRdb called the 5' RACE reads again in MiXCR, with one record for every CDR3 protein. The table includes about 970,000 distinct CDR3 sequences, 51% detected once. Whole-study results and caveats: Naive T cell percentage and TCR beta diversity correlated strongly.

Sequencing was done on a sample of blood. The TCR originated in a woman in her sixties or seventies in good health.

DNA for the CDR3: TGTGCCAGCACACATGGCGGCCCCTATGGCTACACCTTC. It is translated as CASTHGGPYGYTF. The V gene is TRBV25-1, the J gene TRBJ1-2; unclear D gene. Germline lookup yields CDR1 MGHDK and CDR2 SYGVNS. Trimming shortened V by 7 bases and J by 4 bases, and 13 bases separated the two germline ends. This CDR3 has 13 residues.